One and the same sample provided the 17 T cell receptor beta chains below, sequenced in a study of blood T cell repertoires in COVID-19. TCRdb's table, derived via immunoSEQ multiplex PCR, lists solely in-frame clones and lacks some. The sample has 200,000 to 300,000 clones; around 87% are singletons. Sequencing was performed on peripheral blood. The receptors were sampled from a woman in her seventies with active or convalescent COVID-19.

This clone was seen a few times. The rearrangement links TRBV9 to TRBJ1-4; 7 positions match TRBD1. Germline CDR1 SGDLS, CDR2 YYNGEE. Trimming took 2 bases from V and 3 from J; bases not matched to a gene: 4. The CDR3 length is 15 residues. CDR3 region: CASSVEGGPNEKLFF. CDR3 DNA: TGTGCCAGCAGCGTTGAAGGGGGCCCTAATGAAAAACTGTTTTTT.

V usage is TRBV24-1 and J usage is TRBJ2-1; TRBD1 might be the D (6 bases). This CDR3 contains 14 residues. Germline V gives CDR1 KGHDR, CDR2 SFDVKD. Deletions cut 5 bases from V and 2 bases from J, with 9 bases between. CDR3 loop: CATSVQGPYNEQFF. For the CDR3, the DNA is TGTGCCACCAGTGTACAGGGACCCTACAATGAGCAGTTCTTC.

This chain links TRBV7-8 with TRBJ1-5; unclear D gene. Germline V gives CDR1 SGHVS, CDR2 FQNEAQ. The length of the CDR3 is 13 residues. Deletions cut 5 bases from V and 7 bases from J, with 12 bases between. CDR3 residues: CASSDGEGQPQHF. In nucleotides, the CDR3 is TGTGCCAGCAGCGATGGGGAGGGCCAGCCCCAGCATTTT.

J is TRBJ2-2 and V is TRBV19; D unclear. This CDR3 has 13 amino acids. Germline V gene sequence: CDR1 LNHDA, CDR2 SQIVND (reference sequence). The V end lost 7 bases, the J end lost 5 bases, and 11 bases lay between the germline ends. The CDR3 DNA is TGTGCCAGTACCCCTACCGGGACCGGGGAGCTGTTTTTT. This encodes CASTPTGTGELFF. The full variable domain, completed using reference TRBV19 and TRBJ2-2, is DGGITQSPKYLFRKEGQNVTLSCEQNLNHDAMYWYRQDPGQGLRLIYYSQIVNDFQKGDIAEGYSVSREKKESFPLTVTSAQKNPTAFYLCASTPTGTGELFFGEGSRLTVL.

V is TRBV6-5 and J is TRBJ2-7; D is possibly TRBD2 (6 bases). This CDR3 comprises 13 residues. Deletions cut 2 bases from V and 1 base from J, with 6 bases between. The germline CDR1 and CDR2 sequences are MNHEY and SVGAGI. CDR3 in DNA: TGTGCCAGCAGTTACGGGGGGTCCTACGAGCAGTACTTC. The encoded protein is CASSYGGSYEQYF.

The V call is TRBV6-2 or TRBV6-3, the J call TRBJ2-1; 9 bases are a match to TRBD1. This CDR3 contains 13 residues. The ends lost 5 bases at V and 9 bases at J; junction bases unmatched: 5. Germline V gene sequence: CDR1 MNHEY, CDR2 SVGEGT. The CDR3 region is CASSRTGVGEQFF. The CDR3 region has the DNA TGTGCCAGCAGTCGGACAGGGGTGGGTGAGCAGTTCTTC.

CDR3 region: CASSLSFTGEYEQYF. In DNA form, the CDR3 reads TGTGCCAGCAGCTTAAGCTTCACAGGGGAATACGAGCAGTACTTC. This sequence joins TRBV11-2 and TRBJ2-7; 7 bases align to TRBD1. This CDR3 spans 15 amino acids. Per germline, CDR1 SGHAT and CDR2 FQNNGV. J gave up 4 bases and V 2 bases, and 8 bases lay outside the gene matches.

In its sample, this clone was seen once. The chain employs TRBV6-6 and TRBJ1-5; the D gene is possibly TRBD1 (5 bases). This CDR3 is 14 amino acids long. CDR1 and CDR2 (germline): MNHNY, SVGAGI (reference sequence). V was pared by 2 bases and J by 1 base, with 6 bases between. CDR3 in amino acids: CASSYGGSNQPQHF. The CDR3 DNA follows: TGTGCCAGCAGTTACGGGGGGAGCAATCAGCCCCAGCATTTT.

This clone came up a few times. The chain carries TRBV15 and TRBJ1-2, with TRBD1 as a possible D gene (6 bases). V dropped 5 bases and J dropped 9 bases, with 28 bases sitting between them. CDR1 is LNHNV and CDR2 is YYDKDF in the germline V gene (reference sequence). This CDR3 has 17 residues. Written as DNA, the CDR3 is TGTGCCACCAGCGACGGAAGGACAGACCCAAAATCCACCCGCTACACCTTC. It codes for CATSDGRTDPKSTRYTF. Supplemented by reference TRBV15 and TRBJ1-2, the full variable domain reads DAMVIQNPRYQVTQFGKPVTLSCSQTLNHNVMYWYQQKSSQAPKLLFHYYDKDFNNEADTPDNFQSRRPNTSFCFLDIRSPGLGDTAMYLCATSDGRTDPKSTRYTFGSGTRLTVV.

Only a few counts were recorded for this clone. The genes are TRBV2 and TRBJ1-5; maybe TRBD1 (5 bases). The CDR3 extends over 15 amino acids. Trimming stripped 2 bases from V and 4 bases from J, with 12 bases between. CDR1 and CDR2 from the germline V gene are SNHLY and FYNNEI. CDR3 protein: CASSESGTTNQPQHF. DNA for the CDR3: TGTGCCAGCAGTGAATCCGGGACTACGAATCAGCCCCAGCATTTT.

As regards this clone: In the same sample, other DNA sequences code for this CDR3. V gene TRBV15 combines with J gene TRBJ1-5; D possibly corresponds to TRBD1 (5 bases). The CDR3 runs to 14 residues. The germline gives CDR1 LNHNV, CDR2 YYDKDF (reference sequence). Deletions cut 1 base from V and 4 bases from J, with 8 bases between. CDR3 coding DNA: TGTGCCACCAGCAGAGGCGGGGGTAATCAGCCCCAGCATTTT. This codes for CATSRGGGNQPQHF.

This clone was seen a few times. This chain uses TRBV5-1 with TRBJ1-2; tentatively, D is TRBD1 (5 bases). Germline V gene data show CDR1 as SGHRS and CDR2 as YFSETQ. Trimming left V 3 bases short and J 4 bases short, with 16 bases between. The CDR3 contains 15 residues. Written as DNA, the CDR3 is TGCGCCAGCAGCTCCGGCACAGGTTCCTTCTATGGCTACACCTTC. Its protein is CASSSGTGSFYGYTF.

This chain links TRBV5-5 with TRBJ2-1, with 10 bases lining up with TRBD1. The CDR3 has 19 amino acids. Trimming cost V 4 bases and J 2 bases; bases outside gene matches: 15. CDR1 is SGHKS and CDR2 is YYEKEE in the germline V gene (reference sequence). The CDR3 is CASSRTRQGALLTYNEQFF. As DNA, the CDR3 is TGTGCCAGCAGCCGTACCCGACAGGGGGCGCTTTTAACCTACAATGAGCAGTTCTTC.

This sequence joins TRBV19 and TRBJ2-1; 7 bases are a match to TRBD1. Germline V CDR1 and CDR2: LNHDA, SQIVND (reference sequence). The ends lost 5 bases at V and 9 bases at J; junction bases unmatched: 4. CDR3 length: 12 residues. The CDR3, as DNA: TGTGCCAGTAGTCAGGGGGTTGGTGAGCAGTTCTTC. This gives the protein CASSQGVGEQFF. Filled out from reference TRBV19 and TRBJ2-1, the complete variable domain reads DGGITQSPKYLFRKEGQNVTLSCEQNLNHDAMYWYRQDPGQGLRLIYYSQIVNDFQKGDIAEGYSVSREKKESFPLTVTSAQKNPTAFYLCASSQGVGEQFFGPGTRLTVL.

The genes are TRBV24-1 and TRBJ2-2; 10 bases align to TRBD1. Per germline, CDR1 KGHDR and CDR2 SFDVKD. This CDR3 is 15 amino acids long. Germline trimming cut 3 bases from V and 9 bases from J; bases unmatched to any gene: 6. The CDR3: CATSDTGQGERELFF. The CDR3 nucleotides are TGTGCCACCAGTGATACAGGACAGGGGGAACGGGAGCTGTTTTTT.

The chain carries TRBV28 and TRBJ1-1, with 7 bases lining up with TRBD1. The CDR3 spans 16 residues. The V and J ends lost 7 bases and 1 base, in that order; junction bases with no gene match: 12. In germline, CDR1 is MDHEN, CDR2 SYDVKM. CDR3 sequence: CASTITGAGKNTEAFF. The CDR3 DNA reads TGTGCCAGCACCATAACAGGGGCAGGAAAGAACACTGAAGCTTTCTTT.

V is TRBV11-2 and J is TRBJ1-3; TRBD1 matches 9 bases. There are 14 residues in the CDR3. Germline V gene sequence: CDR1 SGHAT, CDR2 FQNNGV. Trimming took 6 bases from V and 4 from J; bases not matched to a gene: 4. CDR3 sequence: CASSLQGAGNTIYF. CDR3 bases: TGTGCCAGCAGTTTACAGGGGGCCGGAAACACCATATATTTT.